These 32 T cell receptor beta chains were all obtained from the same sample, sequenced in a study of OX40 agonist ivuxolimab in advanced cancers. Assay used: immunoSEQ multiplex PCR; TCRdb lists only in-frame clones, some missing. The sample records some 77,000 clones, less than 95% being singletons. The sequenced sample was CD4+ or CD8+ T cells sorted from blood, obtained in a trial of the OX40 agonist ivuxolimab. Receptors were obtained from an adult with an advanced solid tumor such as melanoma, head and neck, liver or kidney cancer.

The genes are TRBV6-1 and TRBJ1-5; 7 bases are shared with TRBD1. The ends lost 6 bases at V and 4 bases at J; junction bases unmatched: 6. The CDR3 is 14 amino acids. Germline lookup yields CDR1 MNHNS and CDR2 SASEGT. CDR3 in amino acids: CASREQGWNQPQHF. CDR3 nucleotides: TGTGCCAGCAGAGAACAGGGGTGGAATCAGCCCCAGCATTTT.

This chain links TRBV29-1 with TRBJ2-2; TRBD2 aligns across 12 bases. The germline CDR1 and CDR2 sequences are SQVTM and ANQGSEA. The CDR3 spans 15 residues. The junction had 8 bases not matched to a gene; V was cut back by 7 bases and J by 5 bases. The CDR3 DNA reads TGCAGCGCCAGGACTAGCGGGGATGTAACCGGGGAGCTGTTTTTT. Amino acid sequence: CSARTSGDVTGELFF.

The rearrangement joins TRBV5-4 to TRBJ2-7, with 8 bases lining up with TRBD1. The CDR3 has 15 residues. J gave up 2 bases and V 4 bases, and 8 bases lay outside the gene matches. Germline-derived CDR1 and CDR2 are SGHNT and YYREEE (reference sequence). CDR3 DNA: TGTGCCAGCAGCCAAGCAGGGGGCGACCCCTACGAGCAGTACTTC. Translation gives CASSQAGGDPYEQYF. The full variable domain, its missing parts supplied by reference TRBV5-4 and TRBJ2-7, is ETGVTQSPTHLIKTRGQQVTLRCSSQSGHNTVSWYQQALGQGPQFIFQYYREEENGRGNFPPRFSGLQFPNYSSELNVNALELDDSALYLCASSQAGGDPYEQYFGPGTRLTVT.

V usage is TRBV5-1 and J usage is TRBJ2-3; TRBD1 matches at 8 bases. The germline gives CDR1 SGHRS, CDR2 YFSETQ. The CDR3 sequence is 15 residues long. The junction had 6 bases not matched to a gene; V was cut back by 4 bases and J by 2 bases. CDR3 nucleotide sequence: TGCGCCAGCAGCCCCGGGACAGGCAACACAGATACGCAGTATTTT. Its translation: CASSPGTGNTDTQYF.

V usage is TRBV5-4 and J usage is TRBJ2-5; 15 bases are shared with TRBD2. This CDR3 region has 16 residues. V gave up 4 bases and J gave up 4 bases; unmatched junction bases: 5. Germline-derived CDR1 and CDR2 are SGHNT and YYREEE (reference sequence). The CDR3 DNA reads TGTGCCAGCAGCAAGAGGGGACTAGCGGGGGGAGAGACCCAGTACTTC. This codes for CASSKRGLAGGETQYF.

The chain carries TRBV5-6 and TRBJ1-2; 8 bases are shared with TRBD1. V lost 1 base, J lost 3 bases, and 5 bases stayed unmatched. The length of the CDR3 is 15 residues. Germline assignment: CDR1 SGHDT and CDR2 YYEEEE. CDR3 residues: CASSLWGQDYYGYTF. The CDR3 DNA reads TGTGCCAGCAGCTTGTGGGGACAGGACTACTATGGCTACACCTTC.

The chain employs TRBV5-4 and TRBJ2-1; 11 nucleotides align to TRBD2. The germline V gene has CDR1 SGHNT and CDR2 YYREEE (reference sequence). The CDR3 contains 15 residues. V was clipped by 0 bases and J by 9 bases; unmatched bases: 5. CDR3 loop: CASSLGLAGGAEQFF. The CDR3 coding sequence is TGTGCCAGCAGCTTGGGGCTAGCGGGGGGTGCTGAGCAGTTCTTC.

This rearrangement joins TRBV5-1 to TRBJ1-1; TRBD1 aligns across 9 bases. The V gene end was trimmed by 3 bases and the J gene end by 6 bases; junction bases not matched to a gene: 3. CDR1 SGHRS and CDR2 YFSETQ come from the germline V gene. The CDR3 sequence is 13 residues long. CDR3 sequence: CASSYGQGSEAFF. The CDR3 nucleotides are TGCGCCAGCAGCTACGGACAGGGGTCTGAAGCTTTCTTT.

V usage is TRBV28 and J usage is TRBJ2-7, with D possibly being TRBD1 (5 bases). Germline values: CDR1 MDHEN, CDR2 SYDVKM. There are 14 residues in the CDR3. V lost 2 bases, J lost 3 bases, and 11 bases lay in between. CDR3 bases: TGTGCCAGCAGTTTAGATGCAGGGTACTACGAGCAGTACTTC. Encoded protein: CASSLDAGYYEQYF.

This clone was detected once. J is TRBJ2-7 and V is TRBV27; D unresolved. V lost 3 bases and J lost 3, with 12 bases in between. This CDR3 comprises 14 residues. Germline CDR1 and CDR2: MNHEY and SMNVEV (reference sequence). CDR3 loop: CASSLSPENYEQYF. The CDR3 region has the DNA TGTGCCAGCAGTTTGTCGCCGGAGAACTACGAGCAGTACTTC.

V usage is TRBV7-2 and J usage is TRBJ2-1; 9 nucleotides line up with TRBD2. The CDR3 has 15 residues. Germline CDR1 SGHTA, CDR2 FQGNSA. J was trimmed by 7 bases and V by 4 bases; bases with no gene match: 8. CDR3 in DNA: TGTGCCAGCAGCTCATCTAGCGGGGCCCATAATGAGCAGTTCTTC. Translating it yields CASSSSSGAHNEQFF.

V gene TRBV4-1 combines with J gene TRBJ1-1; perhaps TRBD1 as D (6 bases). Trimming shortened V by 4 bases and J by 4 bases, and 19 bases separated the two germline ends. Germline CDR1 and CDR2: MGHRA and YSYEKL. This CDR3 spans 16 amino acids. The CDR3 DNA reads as TGCGCCAGCAGCCCCAAGGGGGGGGGATGGAGCACTGAAGCTTTCTTT. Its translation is CASSPKGGGWSTEAFF.

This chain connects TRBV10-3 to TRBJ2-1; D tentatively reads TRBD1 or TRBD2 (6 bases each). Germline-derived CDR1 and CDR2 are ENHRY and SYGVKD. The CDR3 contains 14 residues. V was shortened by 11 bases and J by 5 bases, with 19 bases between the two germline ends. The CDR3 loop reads CALRVGGGNNEQFF. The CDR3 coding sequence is TGTGCCCTGAGAGTGGGGGGCGGAAACAATGAGCAGTTCTTC.

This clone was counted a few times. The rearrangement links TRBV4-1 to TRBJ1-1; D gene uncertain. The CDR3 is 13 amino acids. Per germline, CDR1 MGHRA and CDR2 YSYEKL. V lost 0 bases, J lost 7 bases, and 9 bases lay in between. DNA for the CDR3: TGCGCCAGCAGCCAAGACCCCCGCCTTGAAGCTTTCTTT. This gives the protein CASSQDPRLEAFF.

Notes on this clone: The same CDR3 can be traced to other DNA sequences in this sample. The CDR3 bases are TGTGCCAGCAGCCTGGCAGGGAACACCCACGAGCAGTACTTC. Translation: CASSLAGNTHEQYF. V usage is TRBV11-3 and J usage is TRBJ2-7; the D gene is possibly TRBD1 (5 bases). Between the trimmed V and J ends, which lost 5 bases and 5 bases, there was a span of 16 bases. There are 14 residues in the CDR3. Germline V gene sequence: CDR1 SGHNT, CDR2 YENEEA. Combining the CDR3 with reference TRBV11-3 and TRBJ2-7 gives the whole variable domain EAGVVQSPRYKIIEKKQPVAFWCNPISGHNTLYWYLQNLGQGPELLIRYENEEAVDDSQLPKDRFSAERLKGVDSTLKIQPAELGDSAVYLCASSLAGNTHEQYFGPGTRLTVT.

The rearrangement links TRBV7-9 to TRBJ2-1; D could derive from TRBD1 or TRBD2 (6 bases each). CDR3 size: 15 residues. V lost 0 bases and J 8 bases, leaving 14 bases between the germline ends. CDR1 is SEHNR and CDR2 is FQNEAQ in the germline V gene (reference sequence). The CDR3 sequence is CASSLALGGGDEQFF. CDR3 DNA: TGTGCCAGCAGCTTAGCTTTAGGAGGGGGAGATGAGCAGTTCTTC.

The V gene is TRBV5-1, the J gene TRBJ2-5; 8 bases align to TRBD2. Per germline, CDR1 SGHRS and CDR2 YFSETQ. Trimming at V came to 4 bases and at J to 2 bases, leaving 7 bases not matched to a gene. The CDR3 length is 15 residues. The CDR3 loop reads CASSIVAGPQETQYF. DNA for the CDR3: TGCGCCAGCAGCATCGTAGCGGGACCGCAAGAGACCCAGTACTTC.

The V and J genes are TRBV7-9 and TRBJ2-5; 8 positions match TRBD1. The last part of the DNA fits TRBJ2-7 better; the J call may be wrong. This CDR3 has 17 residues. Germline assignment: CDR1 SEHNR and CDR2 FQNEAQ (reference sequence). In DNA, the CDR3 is TGTGCCAGCAGCTTAGACCGGTGGGACAGGTCAACCTACGAGCAGTACTTC. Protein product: CASSLDRWDRSTYEQYF.

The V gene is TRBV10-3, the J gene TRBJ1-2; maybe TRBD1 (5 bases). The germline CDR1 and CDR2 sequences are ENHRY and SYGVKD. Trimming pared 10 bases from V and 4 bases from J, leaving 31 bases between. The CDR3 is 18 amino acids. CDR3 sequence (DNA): TGTGCCACCCAGGGTTTTTCATCCTCGACGGTGGACCCCTATGGCTACACCTTC. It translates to CATQGFSSSTVDPYGYTF.

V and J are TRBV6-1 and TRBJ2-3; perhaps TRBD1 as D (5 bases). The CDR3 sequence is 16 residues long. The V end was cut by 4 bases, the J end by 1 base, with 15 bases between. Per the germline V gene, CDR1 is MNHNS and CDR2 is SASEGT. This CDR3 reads CASSGAGSWGTDTQYF. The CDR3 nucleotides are TGTGCCAGCAGTGGAGCAGGGTCATGGGGCACAGATACGCAGTATTTT.

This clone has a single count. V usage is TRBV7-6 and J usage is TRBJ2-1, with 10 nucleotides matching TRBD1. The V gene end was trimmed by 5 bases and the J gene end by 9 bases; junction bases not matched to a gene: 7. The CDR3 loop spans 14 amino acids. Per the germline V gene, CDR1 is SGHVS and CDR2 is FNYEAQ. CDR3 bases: TGTGCCAGCAGCGAAGGGACAGGGGCCACTGAGCAGTTCTTC. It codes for CASSEGTGATEQFF. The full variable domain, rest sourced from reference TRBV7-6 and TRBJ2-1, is GAGVSQSPRYKVTKRGQDVALRCDPISGHVSLYWYRQALGQGPEFLTYFNYEAQQDKSGLPNDRFSAERPEGSISTLTIQRTEQRDSAMYRCASSEGTGATEQFFGPGTRLTVL.

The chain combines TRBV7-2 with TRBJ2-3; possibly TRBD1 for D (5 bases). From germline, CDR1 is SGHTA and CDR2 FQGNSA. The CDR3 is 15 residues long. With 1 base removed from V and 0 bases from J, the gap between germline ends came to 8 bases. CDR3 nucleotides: TGTGCCAGCAGCTTAGTGGCAGGGAGCACAGATACGCAGTATTTT. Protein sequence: CASSLVAGSTDTQYF.

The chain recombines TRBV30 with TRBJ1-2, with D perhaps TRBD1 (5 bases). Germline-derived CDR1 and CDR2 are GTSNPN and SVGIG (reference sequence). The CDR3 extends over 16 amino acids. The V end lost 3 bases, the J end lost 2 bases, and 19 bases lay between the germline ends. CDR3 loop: CAWSESGTPGNYGYTF. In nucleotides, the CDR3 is TGTGCCTGGAGCGAATCCGGGACCCCAGGCAACTATGGCTACACCTTC. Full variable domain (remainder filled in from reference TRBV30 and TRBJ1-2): SQTIHQWPATLVQPVGSPLSLECTVEGTSNPNLYWYRQAAGRGLQLLFYSVGIGQISSEVPQNLSASRPQDRQFILSSKKLLLSDSGFYLCAWSESGTPGNYGYTFGSGTRLTVV.

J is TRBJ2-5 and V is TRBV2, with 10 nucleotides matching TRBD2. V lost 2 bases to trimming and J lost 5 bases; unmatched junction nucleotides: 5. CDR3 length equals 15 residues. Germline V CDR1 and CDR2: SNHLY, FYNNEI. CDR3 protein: CASSELGLASETQYF. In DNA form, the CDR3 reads TGTGCCAGCAGTGAACTGGGACTAGCGAGTGAGACCCAGTACTTC. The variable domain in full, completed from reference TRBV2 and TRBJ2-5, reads EPEVTQTPSHQVTQMGQEVILRCVPISNHLYFYWYRQILGQKVEFLVSFYNNEISEKSEIFDDQFSVERPDGSNFTLKIRSTKLEDSAMYFCASSELGLASETQYFGPGTRLLVL.

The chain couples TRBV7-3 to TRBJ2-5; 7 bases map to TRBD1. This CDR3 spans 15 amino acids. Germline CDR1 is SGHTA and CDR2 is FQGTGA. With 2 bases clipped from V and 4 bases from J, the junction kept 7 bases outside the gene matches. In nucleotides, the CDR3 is TGTGCCAGCAGCTTATCGACAGGGAGTGGAGAGACCCAGTACTTC. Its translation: CASSLSTGSGETQYF.

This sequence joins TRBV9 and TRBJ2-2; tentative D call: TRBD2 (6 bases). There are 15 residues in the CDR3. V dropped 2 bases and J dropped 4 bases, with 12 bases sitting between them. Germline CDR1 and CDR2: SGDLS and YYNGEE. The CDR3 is CASSVLGTLTGELFF. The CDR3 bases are TGTGCCAGCAGCGTTTTAGGGACTCTCACCGGGGAGCTGTTTTTT.

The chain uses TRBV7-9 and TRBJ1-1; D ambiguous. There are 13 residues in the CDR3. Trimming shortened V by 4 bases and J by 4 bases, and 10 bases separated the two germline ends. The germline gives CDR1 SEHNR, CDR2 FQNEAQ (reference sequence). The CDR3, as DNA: TGTGCCAGCAGCTCCCGGGCCCCCACTGAAGCTTTCTTT. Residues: CASSSRAPTEAFF.

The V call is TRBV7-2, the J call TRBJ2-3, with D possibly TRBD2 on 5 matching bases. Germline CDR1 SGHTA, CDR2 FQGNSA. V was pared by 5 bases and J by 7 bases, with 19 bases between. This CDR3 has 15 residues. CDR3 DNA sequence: TGTGCCAGCAGCCGGCTAGGAGGCCTTGGGAATACGCAGTATTTT. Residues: CASSRLGGLGNTQYF.

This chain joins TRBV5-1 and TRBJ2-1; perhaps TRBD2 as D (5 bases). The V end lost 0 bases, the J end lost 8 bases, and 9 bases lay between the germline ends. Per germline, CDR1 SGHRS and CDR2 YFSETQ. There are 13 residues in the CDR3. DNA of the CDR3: TGCGCCAGCAGCTTGGTGGGCGGGCATGAGCAGTTCTTC. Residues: CASSLVGGHEQFF.

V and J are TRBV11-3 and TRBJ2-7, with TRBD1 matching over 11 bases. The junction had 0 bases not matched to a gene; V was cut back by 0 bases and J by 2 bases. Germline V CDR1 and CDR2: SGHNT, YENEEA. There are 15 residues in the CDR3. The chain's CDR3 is CASSLEGQGAYEQYF. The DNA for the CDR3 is TGTGCCAGCAGCTTAGAGGGACAGGGGGCCTACGAGCAGTACTTC.

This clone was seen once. The DNA for the CDR3 is TGTGCCAGCAGCACCGGGACGGGAAACATTCAGTACTTC. Translated, it gives CASSTGTGNIQYF. This sequence joins TRBV6-5 and TRBJ2-4; D might be TRBD1 or TRBD2, each matching 5 bases. The CDR3 length is 13 residues. The germline gives CDR1 MNHEY, CDR2 SVGAGI. The V end was cut by 6 bases, the J end by 6 bases, with 12 bases between.

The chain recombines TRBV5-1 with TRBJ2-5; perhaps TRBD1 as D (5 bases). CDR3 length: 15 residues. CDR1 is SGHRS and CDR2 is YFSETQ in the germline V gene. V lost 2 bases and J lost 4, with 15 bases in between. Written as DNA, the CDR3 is TGCGCCAGCAGCTTAGGGTCCCAGGGTGGAGAGACCCAGTACTTC. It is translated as CASSLGSQGGETQYF.